In this sample, the clone carrying this T cell receptor (beta chain) turned up a few times. Its antigen is undetermined. All patients were treatment-naive before thyroid surgery. In the authors' methods: A papillary thyroid cancer distant-metastasis classifier was built from CDR3 differences across clinicopathological groups. TCRdb reprocessed the PCR reads using MiXCR. It is TCRdb's table, rather than the study itself, that gives the V and J calls and clone size. Of some 42,000 clones listed, about 26% were seen once; the top ten hold about a tenth. The data belong to a study of metastatic and nonmetastatic thyroid tumors. Study as a whole: Repertoires from malignant and benign thyroid patients were compared across blood and tumor or nodule tissue.

The CDR3 has 16 residues. Germline V gene data show CDR1 as LGHNA and CDR2 as YNFKEQ. The V gene lost 5 bases and the J gene lost 0 bases, with 11 bases spanning the gap. Findings and caveats of the study: Malignant tumors reportedly showed significantly higher TCR beta diversity than benign nodules in both blood and tumor.

The sample taken for sequencing was blood. This chain uses TRBV4-2 with TRBJ2-6; D gene unclear. The sequence was collected from a male donor with papillary thyroid cancer or a benign thyroid nodule (not recorded which). Some clones in this sample may be carry-over from other donors' samples. The CDR3 here is CASSSDPFSGANVLTF. The DNA of the CDR3 is TGTGCCAGCAGCTCCGACCCCTTCTCTGGGGCCAACGTCCTGACTTTC.